What follows are 29 T cell receptor beta chains derived from one specimen sequenced in a study of human T cells and chemical hapten exposure (dated by TCRdb to the early 2020s). What the time point label conveys for this sample: patch test 2, 6 weeks after DPC sensitization. Read against the paper, the sample's treatment or condition label means: therapeutic diphenylcyclopropenone sensitization with weekly scalp DPC. Library creation used RACE. TCRdb shows the sequencer as NextSeq 500. TCRdb reanalyzed the raw reads on its own, using fastp at Q25 for trimming and MiXCR for clone calling, and kept in-frame beta chains. Rows matching on CDR3 protein sequence are summarized as one entry with the most common DNA and genes. The sample records a few hundred thousand distinct CDR3 sequences, nearly 6.5% of which are singletons. Under 7% of the sample is in the top ten clones. The sequencing here drew on whole blood, taken in connection with sensitization to the hapten diphenylcyclopropenone (DPC). Every receptor here comes from a woman younger than 30 with alopecia areata. Some clones in this sample may be carry-over from other donors' samples.

This clonotype was picked up a small number of times. The chain carries TRBV13 and TRBJ2-3, with unresolved D. The CDR3 is 13 residues long. Deletions cut 2 bases from V and 5 bases from J, with 8 bases between. The germline CDR1 and CDR2 sequences are PRHDT and FYEKMQ (reference sequence). DNA for the CDR3: TGTGCCAGCAGCTTAACTGACGGAGATACGCAGTATTTT. Translation: CASSLTDGDTQYF.

Ten or more counts support this clonotype. The chain uses TRBV2 and TRBJ1-1; D not resolved. The CDR3 runs 15 residues. CDR1 is SNHLY, CDR2 FYNNEI, per germline. V shed 6 bases and J shed 0 bases, with 14 bases lying between them. The CDR3 reads CASREDRTMNTEAFF. CDR3 coding DNA: TGTGCCAGCAGAGAGGACCGTACTATGAACACTGAAGCTTTCTTT.

This clonotype turned up a few times. This rearrangement joins TRBV28 to TRBJ1-1; 9 positions match TRBD1. The V and J ends lost 5 bases and 0 bases, in that order; junction bases with no gene match: 10. Germline CDR1 reads MDHEN; CDR2 reads SYDVKM. The CDR3 is 17 residues long. CDR3 nucleotides: TGTGCCAGCAGTATTACAGGGGGCATCCGCATGAACACTGAAGCTTTCTTT. It codes for CASSITGGIRMNTEAFF.

This clonotype was observed many times. The CDR3 here is CASRSGGWHSPLHF. The CDR3, as DNA: TGTGCCAGCCGTAGCGGGGGATGGCATTCACCCCTCCACTTT. The chain is built from TRBV21-1 and TRBJ1-6. TRBV21-1 is listed as a pseudogene. CDR3 length equals 14 residues.

The V gene is TRBV10-2, the J gene TRBJ2-5; no reliable D call. Germline lookup yields CDR1 WSHSY and CDR2 SAAADI. V lost 5 bases and J 3 bases, leaving 10 bases between the germline ends. This CDR3 is built from 13 residues. In DNA, the CDR3 is TGCGCCAGCAGTTTCCGACTGAAAGAGACCCAGTACTTC. Translating gives CASSFRLKETQYF.

This sequence joins TRBV10-3 and TRBJ2-2, with 10 bases fitting TRBD1. V dropped 10 bases and J dropped 3; count of bases not matched to a gene: 8. The germline V gene encodes CDR1 ENHRY and CDR2 SYGVKD. The CDR3 spans 15 residues. The CDR3 region is CATRGGTGDTGELFF. CDR3 DNA: TGTGCCACACGCGGGGGGACAGGGGACACCGGGGAGCTGTTTTTT.

In its sample, this clonotype was seen many times. The V gene is TRBV12-3 or TRBV12-4, the J gene TRBJ1-1; D ambiguous. The CDR3 runs 14 residues. V lost 1 base to trimming and J lost 4 bases, with 10 bases between them. The CDR3 sequence: CASSLGGSVTEAFF. Here the CDR3 DNA reads TGTGCCAGCAGTTTAGGAGGGTCGGTCACTGAAGCTTTCTTT.

This clonotype was seen only a few times. This sequence joins TRBV19 and TRBJ2-1, with D possibly being TRBD2 (5 bases). In germline, CDR1 is LNHDA, CDR2 SQIVND (reference sequence). V was cut by 3 bases and J by 4 bases, with 13 bases left in between. This CDR3 has 15 amino acids. CDR3 bases: TGTGCCAGTAGTATCGGTCTAGCCAAATACAATGAGCAGTTCTTC. Translated: CASSIGLAKYNEQFF.

This clonotype came up a few times. The chain employs TRBV28 and TRBJ2-3, with a tentative D call TRBD2 (5 bases). The CDR3 extends over 14 amino acids. The V gene lost 6 bases and the J gene lost 1 base, with 11 bases spanning the gap. Germline CDR1 is MDHEN and CDR2 is SYDVKM. The DNA of the CDR3 is TGTGCCAGCAGCGGATGGACTGGCACAGATACGCAGTATTTT. It codes for CASSGWTGTDTQYF. The whole variable domain, filled in from reference TRBV28 and TRBJ2-3, reads DVKVTQSSRYLVKRTGEKVFLECVQDMDHENMFWYRQDPGLGLRLIYFSYDVKMKEKGDIPEGYSVSREKKERFSLILESASTNQTSMYLCASSGWTGTDTQYFGPGTRLTVL.

The chain carries TRBV7-9 and TRBJ2-2; 10 bases line up with TRBD2. CDR1 and CDR2 from the germline V gene are SEHNR and FQNEAQ (reference sequence). The CDR3 contains 15 residues. After removal of 5 bases from V and 3 bases from J, the junction contained 3 bases not matched to a gene. The CDR3 coding sequence is TGTGCCAGCAGCCCAGGGACTAGCGACACCGGGGAGCTGTTTTTT. Protein: CASSPGTSDTGELFF.

This chain joins TRBV24-1 and TRBJ1-6; D remains unclear. V was trimmed by 7 bases and J by 10 bases, leaving 16 bases between them. The CDR3 consists of 14 residues. The germline CDR1 and CDR2 sequences are KGHDR and SFDVKD. The CDR3 nucleotides are TGTGCCACCAGCCACGGCACGGGAGGATCACCCCTCCACTTT. It encodes CATSHGTGGSPLHF.

The CDR3 bases are TGTGCCAGCACTGAGTTAGGCACAGATACGCAGTATTTT. Residues: CASTELGTDTQYF. The chain recombines TRBV6-6 with TRBJ2-3; no definite D call. CDR1 is MNHNY and CDR2 is SVGAGI in the germline V gene (reference sequence). This CDR3 spans 13 amino acids. Trimming stripped 7 bases from V and 1 base from J, with 9 bases between.

The sample holds a few counts of this clonotype. This chain connects TRBV4-1 to TRBJ2-2; D is ambiguous. This CDR3 has 16 residues. Trimming removed 1 base at V and 2 bases at J, with 11 bases between. Looked up from germline, CDR1 is MGHRA and CDR2 is YSYEKL. The CDR3 bases are TGCGCCAGCAGCCAAGTTCTCGGGCTAAACACCGGGGAGCTGTTTTTT. It specifies CASSQVLGLNTGELFF.

In its sample, this clonotype was seen a few times. The gene calls are TRBV28 and TRBJ2-2, with 7 bases identical to TRBD1. Germline loops: CDR1 MDHEN, CDR2 SYDVKM. CDR3 length: 15 residues. J gave up 5 bases and V 7 bases, and 10 bases lay outside the gene matches. The CDR3 DNA sequence: TGTGCCAGCACCGAGACAGGGTTATATACCGGGGAGCTGTTTTTT. This encodes CASTETGLYTGELFF.

The table lists this clonotype with a few counts. The chain uses TRBV6-6 and TRBJ2-1, with 8 positions matching TRBD2. This CDR3 region has 14 residues. CDR1 MNHNY and CDR2 SVGAGI come from the germline V gene (reference sequence). V was pared by 6 bases and J by 5 bases, with 6 bases of the junction left unmatched. CDR3 DNA sequence: TGTGCCAGCAGGTTTAGCGGGGCGAACAATGAGCAGTTCTTC. Amino acids: CASRFSGANNEQFF.

The rearrangement joins TRBV9 to TRBJ2-1; 7 nucleotides match TRBD1. The germline CDR1 and CDR2 sequences are SGDLS and YYNGEE. The CDR3 runs to 15 residues. V gave up 0 bases and J gave up 0 bases; unmatched junction bases: 0. The CDR3 spells CASSVEGASYNEQFF. CDR3 DNA sequence: TGTGCCAGCAGCGTAGAGGGGGCCTCCTACAATGAGCAGTTCTTC.

This clonotype turned up a few times. J is TRBJ1-1 and V is TRBV10-3; 7 bases map to TRBD1. The CDR3 runs to 17 residues. J gave up 4 bases and V 0 bases, and 11 bases lay outside the gene matches. Looked up from germline, CDR1 is ENHRY and CDR2 is SYGVKD. CDR3 sequence: CAISESNPGGGGTEAFF. Here the CDR3 DNA reads TGTGCCATCAGTGAGTCGAACCCAGGGGGAGGGGGCACTGAAGCTTTCTTT.

This clonotype was seen repeatedly, ten times or more. The J gene is TRBJ1-2, the V gene TRBV20-1; 10 positions match TRBD1. The germline gives CDR1 DFQATT, CDR2 SNEGSKA (reference sequence). Trimming at V came to 6 bases and at J to 3 bases, leaving 7 bases not matched to a gene. The CDR3 is 14 residues long. CDR3 protein: CSAYPGTGDYGYTF. The CDR3, as DNA: TGCAGTGCCTACCCCGGGACAGGGGACTATGGCTACACCTTC.

The gene calls are TRBV5-1 and TRBJ2-5; 9 bases fit TRBD2. CDR1 and CDR2 (germline): SGHRS, YFSETQ. Unmatched junction bases numbered 5, after V lost 4 bases and J lost 1 base. CDR3 length: 15 amino acids. CDR3 residues: CASSTRLAVQETQYF. The CDR3 DNA is TGCGCCAGCAGCACTCGACTAGCGGTCCAAGAGACCCAGTACTTC.

This clonotype was seen more than once but under ten times. The CDR3 sequence is CASSTMTGSSYEQYF. DNA for the CDR3: TGCGCCAGCAGCACTATGACAGGGTCCTCCTACGAGCAGTACTTC. This chain connects TRBV5-1 to TRBJ2-7; TRBD1 matches at 7 bases. The CDR3 runs 15 residues. V lost 4 bases and J lost 0; bases outside the gene matches: 7. The V gene's germline CDR1 is SGHRS and CDR2 YFSETQ.

This clonotype came up many times. The genes are TRBV29-1 and TRBJ1-1, with D possibly matching TRBD1 (6 bases). The CDR3 has 14 amino acids. CDR1 is SQVTM, CDR2 ANQGSEA, per germline. V lost 5 bases and J 0 bases, leaving 13 bases between the germline ends. DNA for the CDR3: TGCAGCGTTCAACACGGACAGATGAACACTGAAGCTTTCTTT. Its protein is CSVQHGQMNTEAFF.

The J gene is TRBJ1-2, the V gene TRBV4-2; D is undetermined. The CDR3 covers 16 residues. CDR1 is LGHNA, CDR2 YNFKEQ, per germline. V was pared by 2 bases and J by 2 bases, with 15 bases between. CDR3 sequence reads: CASSQRFPATNYGYTF. The DNA of the CDR3 is TGTGCCAGCAGCCAACGGTTTCCAGCAACCAACTATGGCTACACCTTC.

This rearrangement joins TRBV12-2 to TRBJ2-3; TRBD2 reflects the table's D call only, with no check against the DNA. TRBV12-2 is a pseudogene locus. The CDR3 consists of 17 residues. CDR3 sequence (DNA): TGTGCAAGTCGCTTAGTAGGGACTAGCGGGGGGACAGATACGCAGTATTTT. It encodes CASRLVGTSGGTDTQYF.

This clonotype was detected many times. The rearrangement uses TRBV29-1 and TRBJ2-3, with unresolved D. This CDR3 has 11 amino acids. Trimming shortened V by 4 bases and J by 8 bases, and 10 bases separated the two germline ends. Germline CDR1 is SQVTM and CDR2 is ANQGSEA. The CDR3 DNA sequence: TGCAGCGTTGGTCGGTCGGGTACGCAGTATTTT. Translating it yields CSVGRSGTQYF.

The V and J genes are TRBV7-9 and TRBJ2-6; 10 nucleotides match TRBD1. CDR1 and CDR2 from the germline V gene are SEHNR and FQNEAQ (reference sequence). This CDR3 has 20 amino acids. V lost 5 bases to trimming and J lost 0 bases; unmatched junction nucleotides: 13. The CDR3 here is CASSPLAGTGADSGANVLTF. The CDR3, as DNA: TGTGCCAGCAGCCCACTGGCCGGGACAGGGGCAGACTCTGGGGCCAACGTCCTGACTTTC.

This clonotype was seen ten or more times. The V call is TRBV27, the J call TRBJ1-2; tentatively, D is TRBD1 (6 bases). Germline V gene lookup returns CDR1 MNHEY and CDR2 SMNVEV (reference sequence). Trimming took 3 bases from V and 3 from J, leaving 11 bases between them. The CDR3 runs 14 residues. DNA of the CDR3: TGTGCCAGCAGTTTCGGAGGGGGGGACTATGGCTACACCTTC. It codes for CASSFGGGDYGYTF.

This clonotype was picked up many times. The CDR3 sequence: CSVGGQGAGEAFF. The CDR3 DNA is TGCAGCGTTGGTGGGCAGGGGGCTGGTGAAGCTTTCTTT. V usage is TRBV29-1 and J usage is TRBJ1-1; TRBD1 agrees at 8 bases. With V trimmed by 4 bases and J by 7 bases, 8 bases remained unmatched. Per the germline V gene, CDR1 is SQVTM and CDR2 is ANQGSEA. The CDR3 covers 13 residues.

This clonotype occurred many times. The V call is TRBV7-9, the J call TRBJ1-4, with no clear D. Germline V gives CDR1 SEHNR, CDR2 FQNEAQ (reference sequence). CDR3 length: 15 residues. V lost 5 bases and J lost 0, with 10 bases in between. Here the CDR3 reads CASSPFAATNEKLFF. CDR3 coding DNA: TGTGCCAGCAGCCCGTTTGCGGCAACTAATGAAAAACTGTTTTTT.

This clonotype was seen a few times. This chain uses TRBV11-1 with TRBJ2-5; D not resolved. The CDR3 extends over 14 amino acids. The V and J ends lost 3 bases and 5 bases respectively, with 13 bases between them. Germline assignment: CDR1 SGHAT and CDR2 FQDESV (reference sequence). CDR3 nucleotide sequence: TGTGCCAGCAGCTTGGTCCACCTCCGTGAGACCCAGTACTTC. Translating it yields CASSLVHLRETQYF.